This TCR beta chain was sequenced for a study of T cell responses to AZD1222 COVID-19 vaccine listed by TCRdb under 2021. With regard to the full study: TCR sequencing covered approximately 230 trial participants: roughly 200 given two doses of AZD1222 and some 25 given two doses of MenACWY control vaccine. Trial participants were enrolled by age into subgroups of 18-55, 56-69 and 70-plus years, and roughly 150, 30 and 60 TCR-sequenced participants, respectively, were included in these subgroups.

The CDR3 regions of human TCRbeta chains were subjected to immunosequencing. In the original analysis: Repertoire TCRs were matched against a reference library of SARS-CoV-2-specific TCRs generated with the MIRA antigen-specificity platform. Breadth was defined as the fraction of unique TCRs that were SARS-CoV-2-associated, and depth was defined as the fraction of total T cells that were SARS-CoV-2-associated. Using the MIRA data, every spike-specific TCR was mapped to the spike region that the TCR reacted to and assigned to either a CD4 or a CD8 class. Log10-transformed breadth and depth values were compared by one-way ANOVA with Sidak's multiple comparisons tests. TCRdb's version of the immuneACCESS table is confined to in-frame rearrangements and falls short of the full clone set. An unresolved V gene accounts for under half of the shortfall where checked; the remainder is of unknown origin. V and J calls and clone size are given by that table; D and trimming were obtained from the DNA. The sample contains around 74,000 clones, around 90% of them found a single time. The ten biggest clones cover roughly 6.4% of the sample.

In the paper's terms, the time point label means: baseline before first vaccination. The treatment or condition label for this specimen denotes: meningococcal conjugate vaccine given as trial control. Vaccinee samples were obtained from the UK trials COV001 and COV002, which included a single-blind randomized controlled phase 2/3 trial of AZD1222 (ChAdOx1 nCoV-19) in healthy adults. For TCRbeta chain sequencing, PBMC samples were collected from trial participants at day 0 and at day 28 after the second dose. General findings and caveats noted by the study authors: Participants were mostly white British and included more females than males, and it was suggested by the authors that clonal diversity may have been underestimated. Because no day 14 peak-response samples were available, repertoires were characterized only after the peak T cell response. Only 5 to 7 AZD1222 recipients were SARS-CoV-2 seropositive at baseline, limiting conclusions about previously exposed vaccinees. CD4 TCRs associated with the vaccine covered the entire spike protein, and the dominant responses were in regions 160-218 and 743-854. After two AZD1222 doses, spike-specific TCR breadth and depth were significantly higher than at day 0 and than in MenACWY recipients. In the small 56-69-year group, the increase in depth fell short of significance, most likely because of low power. Epitopes outside the regions mutated in the B.1.351 and B.1.1.7 variants were reportedly recognized by nearly half of the unique spike-specific TCRs.

Turning to this clone: Its antigen target is currently unknown. No much larger clone exists at a distance of one base, and base qualities are not known.

The receptor comes from an adult in good health. This specimen consisted of peripheral blood, obtained on day 0 of MenACWY control vaccination.

CDR3 loop: CASGSGLAGRGSYEQYF. The nucleotide sequence reads TGCGCCAGCGGGTCCGGACTAGCGGGCCGGGGCTCCTACGAGCAGTACTTC. The V gene is TRBV5-1 and the J gene is TRBJ2-7, with 11 junctional bases fitting TRBD2. CDR1 SGHRS and CDR2 YFSETQ are derived from the germline V gene. The CDR3 holds 17 amino acids from the cysteine to the phenylalanine. Of the read, only the CDR3 DNA is kept; its 51 bases are in frame from base 1. Here V drops 7 bases and J drops 0 bases, and the junction holds 12 bases not matched to any gene.